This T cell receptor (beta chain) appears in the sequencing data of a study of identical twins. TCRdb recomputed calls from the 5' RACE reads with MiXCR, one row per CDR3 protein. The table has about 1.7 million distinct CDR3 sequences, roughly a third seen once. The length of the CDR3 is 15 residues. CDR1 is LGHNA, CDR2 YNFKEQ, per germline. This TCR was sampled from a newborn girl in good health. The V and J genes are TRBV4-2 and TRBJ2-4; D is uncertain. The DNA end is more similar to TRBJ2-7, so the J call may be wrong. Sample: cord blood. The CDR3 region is CASSQDLGSASEQYF. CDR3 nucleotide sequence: TGTGCCAGCAGCCAAGATCTCGGCTCCGCGTCCGAGCAGTACTTC.